This T cell receptor (beta chain) was profiled in a study of blood T cell repertoires in COVID-19. As for the study in general: Sites in the United States, Italy and Spain provided acute and convalescent COVID-19 samples.

Original analysis: Amplification with reference gene primers provided the estimates of nucleated cell counts. The repertoire was sequenced with immunoSEQ multiplex PCR; TCRdb's copy has only in-frame clones and lacks some. V and J calls and clone size are copied from that table; D and trimming were computed from the DNA. The data contain about 100,000 clones, just under 80% of them seen just once; the ten biggest clones take up 31%. This receptor was obtained from a man aged 70 or older with active or convalescent COVID-19. The sample was peripheral blood.

Here the CDR3 reads CASSFLPYNEQFF. The CDR3 DNA sequence: TGTGCCAGCAGCTTCCTTCCCTACAATGAGCAGTTCTTC. V usage is TRBV11-1 and J usage is TRBJ2-1; D gene uncertain. Germline V CDR1 and CDR2: SGHAT, FQDESV (reference sequence). The CDR3 totals 13 residues. With 3 bases removed from V and 2 bases from J, the gap between germline ends came to 5 bases.